This T cell receptor (beta chain) was identified in a study of regulatory T cells in long-lasting Graves disease. Time point here: persistent/refractory GD, antithyroid drugs over 5 years with positive TRAb. Generation of the TCR library employed RNA extracted from PBMCs. In this sample, this clonotype turned up a few times. Its antigen is as yet unknown. Trimming pared 7 bases from V and 2 bases from J, leaving 18 bases between. There are 16 residues in the CDR3. Germline-derived CDR1 and CDR2 are SNHLY and FYNNEI. Building of the TCR beta libraries involved iRepertoire HTBI primers and Arm-PCR of CDR3 regions. TCRdb processed the multiplex PCR reads anew with MiXCR; each CDR3 protein has one entry. Of about half a million distinct CDR3 sequences listed, about 20% are singletons. Broader study findings: There was favoring of TRBV28, TRBJ1-2 and TRBJ2-5 in persistent disease.

Material: peripheral blood mononuclear cells (PBMCs), obtained when the disease was refractory, from a patient treated with antithyroid drugs. The clonotype comes from a female donor with Graves disease. The V and J genes are TRBV2 and TRBJ2-1; D might be TRBD2 (7 bases). CDR3 DNA: TGTGCCAGCACCCCATCGGGGGGCTATACCTACAATGAGCAGTTCTTC. Protein: CASTPSGGYTYNEQFF.